This TCR beta chain stems from a study of OX40 agonist ivuxolimab in advanced cancers. On the study more broadly: Patients received ivuxolimab, an agonistic anti-OX40 (CD134) antibody. The dose-escalation cohort had hepatocellular carcinoma, melanoma, renal cell or head and neck cancer.

Study results and caveats: Antigen specificity was not determined for the expanded peripheral T cells.

Remarks on this clone: No antigen is known for it.

TCRdb's copy holds only in-frame clones and misses some; the assay was immunoSEQ multiplex PCR. The data contain some 65,000 clones, about 90% of them singletons. Germline values: CDR1 SGDLS, CDR2 YYNGEE. The junction had 2 bases not matched to a gene; V was cut back by 3 bases and J by 4 bases. There are 14 residues in the CDR3. The clonotype was recovered from an adult with an advanced solid tumor such as melanoma, head and neck, liver or kidney cancer. This rearrangement joins TRBV9 to TRBJ1-3; 9 bases are a match to TRBD1. The specimen comprised CD4+ or CD8+ T cells sorted from blood, sampled in a trial of the OX40 agonist ivuxolimab. The CDR3 coding sequence is TGTGCCAGCAGCGGGACAGGGGTCGGAAACACCATATATTTT. Translation: CASSGTGVGNTIYF.